This record concerns one T cell receptor beta chain sequence. The sample belongs to a study of T cell changes during pregnancy in multiple sclerosis. The repertoire was sequenced with immunoSEQ multiplex PCR; TCRdb's copy has only in-frame clones and lacks some. Found here are around 23,000 clones, more than 90% of them singletons; the top ten hold 9.4%. Germline V CDR1 and CDR2: SGDLS, YYNGEE. V gave up 0 bases and J gave up 5 bases; unmatched junction bases: 6. This CDR3 has 15 amino acids. V usage is TRBV9 and J usage is TRBJ2-7; 9 nucleotides agree with TRBD1. The material was CD8+ T cells from peripheral blood mononuclear cells, obtained in the third trimester of pregnancy. This receptor was obtained from a female donor in good health, enrolled as a control in a pregnancy study. The CDR3 nucleotides are TGTGCCAGCAGCGTAGCCGGGACAGGGCTCGACGAGCAGTACTTC. It specifies CASSVAGTGLDEQYF.